This T cell receptor (beta chain) was recovered during a study of cytomegalovirus exposure and HLA in healthy donors (dated 2017 in TCRdb). In the study overall: In an earlier analysis of 450 to 750 of the donors, around 290 Gb of sequence data and 100 million or so unique TCR beta sequences from 180 million or so T cells were reported. An early release covering about 600 HLA-typed donors comprised 250 to 350 gigabases of sequencing data and around 85 million unique TCR sequences. Among the roughly 400 genotyped donors, about 85% belonged to the genetic ancestry cluster associated with self-reported Caucasian donors. The study aimed to test whether cataloging public T cell receptors could reveal signatures of past pathogen exposure. The study used immunosequencing to profile the T cell repertoires of 600 to 850 subjects and linked those repertoires to cytomegalovirus serostatus. A separate validation cohort of roughly 110 different subjects was used in addition to the 666-subject first cohort. High-throughput TCR immunosequencing, statistical association of individual TCRs with disease status, and machine learning were combined to predict cytomegalovirus infection status. In a later analysis, previously published TCR beta repertoires from 550 to 700 donors were re-analyzed and high-resolution HLA genotyping was added so that TCR occurrence patterns could be studied. Rather than using new phenotypic data, the later analysis identified candidate immune exposures from TCR beta sequences and from how often those sequences occurred across donors. An earlier analysis of some 600 of the donors applied high-throughput TCR beta sequencing to assess whether each TCR beta V gene segment acted as functional or pseudogenic. Donor age, sex, ethnicity and CMV serostatus were compiled together with the repertoire data. In a later genetic analysis, genome-wide SNP genotypes for about 55% of the roughly 670 donors were used, and that subset was treated as a discovery cohort. All discovery cohort repertoires had been generated on a single sequencing platform. HLA typing included class I and class II loci at four-digit resolution. Typing coverage varied by locus: roughly 629-640 donors for A, B, C, DRB1 and DQB1; roughly 510 for DQA1; approximately 570 for DPA1; roughly 450 for DPB1. Four to six DR-DQ haplotypes were handled as single units for association and clustering because linkage in the cohort was strong. Among a few hundred genotyped donors of the cohort, an average of roughly 240,000 unique TCR beta nucleotide sequences were sequenced per donor, roughly 18% of them non-productive.

The cohort was made up of 500 to 850 healthy bone marrow donors. All cohort members were sampled while nominally healthy, although unrecorded immune exposures were likely present. The donor was CMV seronegative and was included in the group of about 400 seronegative cohort members. Each donor provided a peripheral blood sample, and peripheral blood mononuclear cells were used for TCR beta sequencing. The Qiagen DNeasy Blood Extraction Kit was used to extract genomic DNA from the blood cell samples. This clone showed up just a few times. The antigen it recognizes is unknown. One base away there is no much larger clone; base qualities are not given. The full study reports these points: Most CMV-associated TCR beta chains appeared to be HLA-restricted in a later analysis, and the HLA associations seemed to be driven largely by CMV exposure. Because some donors lacked HLA typing at each locus, the association tests relied only on the typed subset. Because the 87-base-pair reads could not distinguish some IMGT-functional V segments, including TRBV6-2 and TRBV6-3, those segments were excluded. Correlated functional status among segregating V segments might be attributable to linkage disequilibrium, but an unknown experimental factor could not be ruled out. In a later analysis, the rate of TCR association differed among HLA loci, with DRB1 alleles having the most associated TCRs and HLA-C alleles having the fewest. Broadly in line with IMGT annotations, most TCR beta V segments showed up in productive rearrangements about 90% or about 30% of the time in an earlier analysis of around 550 of the donors. In vitro tests confirmed that a few of the cytomegalovirus-associated TCR beta chains recognize cytomegalovirus antigens. Cytomegalovirus status was reported to be diagnosed by the classifier with high specificity and sensitivity in both the original and validation cohorts. Only TCR beta chains were sequenced in this cohort, and the absence of alpha or paired-chain data limited detectable features. While some public TCRs were present in many individuals, most TCR sequences turned up only very rarely across donors. The presence/absence analyses assumed that sequencing depth was roughly uniform across donors, and that assumption may not be true. It was suggested by the authors that the approach could potentially be generalized to other disease states and immunological phenotypes. Assigning TCR associations to individual alleles was difficult when HLA alleles, especially DR and DQ, strongly co-occurred. At a false discovery rate of 0.05, a later analysis linked about 17,000 TCR beta sequences to specific HLA alleles. The sequencing pipeline was judged likely to have produced a cluster of highly shared sequence variants as a technical artifact. An association between a missense DCLRE1C variant and V-gene and J-gene trimming of TCR beta chains was found in a later genetic analysis and replicated in an independent cohort. In a later genetic analysis, fewer N-insertions in productive TCRs were reported among donors in an Asian-associated ancestry cluster than the roughly 710-donor mean. Seventeen rarely observed V segments, including chromosome 9 orphons, were excluded from the earlier analysis of a few hundred of the donors because counts were too low. In a later analysis, HLA-associated TCR beta chains were found to be more clonally expanded and to have lower generation probabilities than equally common non-associated chains. A further reported finding was that TCR beta sequences accurately predicted the HLA-A and HLA-B alleles for most subjects in the first cohort. CMV serostatus was the only immune exposure information available for the cohort. In a later analysis, several top co-occurrence clusters were reported to appear linked to parvovirus B19, influenza, CMV and Epstein-Barr virus. A total of roughly 160 TCR beta chains were listed by the study as associated with cytomegalovirus.

Libraries were made using the immunoSEQ multiplex PCR assay. For the multiplex PCR, a mixture combining 60 forward primers for TCR Vbeta segments and 13 reverse primers for TCR Jbeta segments was used. The CDR3 region of rearranged TCR beta genes was amplified from genomic DNA with a multiplex PCR assay. The amplified TCR beta libraries were sequenced on the Illumina HiSeq System as 87-base-pair reads. The paper's processing steps were these. A later analysis tallied roughly 76 million unique TCR beta chains across the approximately 670 repertoires, and around 10 million of those chains were shared by two or more donors. To remove PCR and sequencing errors, raw reads were error-corrected and collapsed into unique sequences using a nearest-neighbor algorithm that merged closely related sequences. CDR3 sequences were aligned to IMGT reference sequences to assign V, D and J gene segments. For a sequence to be retained, a match of at least six nucleotides was required to both a V gene segment and a J gene segment. Rearrangements were classified as productive when the CDR3 lacked stop codons and remained in frame with V and J, and all other rearrangements were classified as non-productive. CDR3 was defined by IMGT convention, running from the second conserved V-encoded cysteine to the conserved J-encoded phenylalanine. The earlier analysis of some 600 of the donors excluded sequences that lacked an unambiguous match to a single V gene segment. In an earlier analysis of 587 of the donors, a V segment was called functional when productive rearrangements were above 56.7%, and segregating when the standard deviation between donors exceeded 5%. A statistical classification framework was built to diagnose cytomegalovirus status from the catalog of TCR beta chain sequences. In a later analysis, V and J genes were assigned by comparing TCR nucleotide sequences against IMGT/GENE-DB human TR gene sequences. In a later analysis, CDR3 sequences and most-parsimonious VDJ recombination scenarios were assigned using the TCRdist pipeline. In a later analysis, each TCR beta chain was defined by its CDR3 amino acid sequence together with its V-gene family, and reads without a unique V-gene family were excluded. To address suspected cross-contamination and a sequencing artifact, a later analysis removed a few hundred highly shared, low-generation-probability nucleotide sequences. For each public chain, a later analysis derived a clonal expansion index from normalized ranks of inferred template counts within each repertoire. In a later analysis, generation probabilities were computed using a VDJ recombination model fitted to out-of-frame rearrangements, and the results were checked against IGoR. In a later analysis, hypergeometric tests were used to score TCR-TCR, TCR-HLA and TCR-CMV co-occurrence, with a repertoire-size bias correction applied to TCR pairs. False discovery rates were estimated in a later analysis by permuting HLA or CMV assignments 20 times. A later analysis grouped co-occurring TCRs with DBSCAN, adding TCRdist sequence similarity when clustering within HLA-allele-positive subsets. Repertoires with fewer than 30,000 or more than 120,000 public chains were left out of co-occurrence clustering, as were about 5 repertoires with anomalous nucleotide sharing. As stored in TCRdb, this immuneACCESS dataset retains in-frame rearrangements with V and J assigned. A fraction of the clones does not appear; measured against another copy, unresolved V genes explain less than half of the discrepancy, and the remainder lacks a known reason. For V, J and clone size, that table is used; D and trimming come from the DNA. The sample has about 110,000 clones on record, around 80% of them singletons. 3% to 4% of the sample rests with the top ten.

The germline V gene (reference sequence) gives CDR1 as MNHNY and CDR2 as SVGAGI. V ends up 4 bases short and J 4 bases short, with an unmatched junction base count of 4. From the cysteine through the phenylalanine, the CDR3 covers 14 amino acids. Only the CDR3 DNA is retained, 42 bases long and in frame from the first base. Sequenced sample: PBMCs. The rearranged chain carries TRBV6-6 and TRBJ1-1; 9 junctional bases match TRBD1. The sequence derives from a man aged 60 to 69 in good health and CMV-seronegative. The DNA is TGTGCCAGCAGTTCCCCGGGACAGGGCACTGAAGCTTTCTTT. Protein translation: CASSSPGQGTEAFF.